What follows are 31 T cell receptor beta chains derived from one specimen sequenced in a study of shared clonotypes between healthy human individuals. TCRdb keeps only in-frame clones here, not all; method: immunoSEQ multiplex PCR. The sample has more than 150,000 clones, over 85% seen once. The sample consisted of naive CD4+ T cells sorted from blood. Documented subset: CD45RA+ positively selected. The source of these receptors is a woman in her thirties in good health.

J is TRBJ2-7 and V is TRBV30, with 10 bases identical to TRBD1. Unmatched junction bases numbered 1, after V lost 5 bases and J lost 6 bases. Per germline, CDR1 GTSNPN and CDR2 SVGIG (reference sequence). The CDR3 loop spans 11 amino acids. CDR3 amino acids: CAWGTGVEQYF. The CDR3 region has the DNA TGTGCCTGGGGGACAGGGGTCGAGCAGTACTTC.

V gene TRBV19 combines with J gene TRBJ2-5, with 7 bases identical to TRBD1. Germline V CDR1 and CDR2: LNHDA, SQIVND (reference sequence). V was clipped by 3 bases and J by 2 bases; unmatched bases: 3. The CDR3 extends over 14 amino acids. In DNA form, the CDR3 reads TGTGCCAGTAGTATCCGGGACAGTCAAGAGACCCAGTACTTC. The encoded protein is CASSIRDSQETQYF.

V gene TRBV18 combines with J gene TRBJ2-5; D uncertain. Judging by the DNA end, TRBJ2-7 fits better; the J call may be wrong. This CDR3 has 17 amino acids. Germline V gene sequence: CDR1 KGHSH, CDR2 LQKENI. This chain's CDR3 is CASSPRSAGDRSYEQYF. CDR3 nucleotides: TGTGCCAGCTCACCAAGGTCGGCAGGCGATCGCTCCTACGAGCAGTACTTC.

The chain is built from TRBV7-8 and TRBJ2-5, with a tentative D call TRBD1 (6 bases). Germline loops: CDR1 SGHVS, CDR2 FQNEAQ. V dropped 4 bases and J dropped 5 bases, with 38 bases sitting between them. The CDR3 has 22 amino acids. CDR3 in DNA: TGTGCCAGCAGCTCAATCAGAAGGGGCTTTGGCAATCTGGGGGCTTCAAAGGAGACCCAGTACTTC. Translating gives CASSSIRRGFGNLGASKETQYF.

This clone was seen only a few times. This chain links TRBV18 with TRBJ1-4; D unresolved. The germline V gene has CDR1 KGHSH and CDR2 LQKENI. The germline V and J ends were trimmed by 1 base and 6 bases, with 12 bases remaining between them. This CDR3 comprises 15 residues. CDR3 region: CASSPRTGTDEKLFF. The CDR3 DNA reads TGTGCCAGCTCACCACGGACGGGTACAGATGAAAAACTGTTTTTT.

This chain links TRBV5-1 with TRBJ2-5, with a tentative D call TRBD1 (5 bases). The CDR3 loop spans 14 amino acids. The ends were cut back, 1 base at V and 3 bases at J, with 10 bases in the middle. Looked up from germline, CDR1 is SGHRS and CDR2 is YFSETQ. CDR3 sequence reads: CASSLSPREETQYF. In nucleotides, the CDR3 is TGCGCCAGCAGCTTGTCCCCCAGGGAAGAGACCCAGTACTTC. Looking up the rest from reference TRBV5-1 and TRBJ2-5 gives the full variable domain: KAGVTQTPRYLIKTRGQQVTLSCSPISGHRSVSWYQQTPGQGLQFLFEYFSETQRNKGNFPGRFSGRQFSNSRSEMNVSTLELGDSALYLCASSLSPREETQYFGPGTRLLVL.

The genes are TRBV29-1 and TRBJ1-1, with a weak D call TRBD1 (5 bases). There are 13 residues in the CDR3. V was trimmed by 6 bases and J by 2 bases, leaving 13 bases between them. Germline V gene sequence: CDR1 SQVTM, CDR2 ANQGSEA. The CDR3 nucleotides are TGCAGCGTGCCAGGGACGGTAAACACTGAAGCTTTCTTT. Protein sequence: CSVPGTVNTEAFF.

The rearrangement joins TRBV29-1 to TRBJ2-1; D gene ambiguous. Germline V gene sequence: CDR1 SQVTM, CDR2 ANQGSEA. V was clipped by 3 bases and J by 11 bases, with 8 bases between them. The length of the CDR3 is 10 residues. CDR3 sequence: CSVEVVQQFF. As DNA, the CDR3 is TGCAGCGTTGAGGTTGTACAGCAGTTCTTC.

The chain couples TRBV19 to TRBJ1-2, with TRBD1 matching over 8 bases. J gave up 6 bases and V 3 bases, and 6 bases lay outside the gene matches. This CDR3 has 14 amino acids. Germline V CDR1 and CDR2: LNHDA, SQIVND (reference sequence). The CDR3 loop is CASSITAGGNGYTF. CDR3 nucleotides: TGTGCCAGTAGTATTACGGCAGGGGGCAATGGCTACACCTTC. The full variable domain, completed using reference TRBV19 and TRBJ1-2, is DGGITQSPKYLFRKEGQNVTLSCEQNLNHDAMYWYRQDPGQGLRLIYYSQIVNDFQKGDIAEGYSVSREKKESFPLTVTSAQKNPTAFYLCASSITAGGNGYTFGSGTRLTVV.

This clone came up a few times. J is TRBJ1-5 and V is TRBV28; D is uncertain. The CDR3 loop spans 13 amino acids. Deletions cut 1 base from V and 7 bases from J, with 8 bases between. Germline-derived CDR1 and CDR2 are MDHEN and SYDVKM. The CDR3 spells CASSLSVFQPQHF. The CDR3 region has the DNA TGTGCCAGCAGTTTATCGGTGTTCCAGCCCCAGCATTTT.

The rearrangement uses TRBV28 and TRBJ2-1, with D maybe TRBD2 (5 bases). Looked up from germline, CDR1 is MDHEN and CDR2 is SYDVKM. V was trimmed by 2 bases and J by 7 bases, leaving 15 bases between them. This CDR3 contains 15 residues. CDR3 amino acids: CASSLGGLRSNEQFF. The CDR3 nucleotides read TGTGCCAGCAGTTTAGGCGGACTCAGATCGAATGAGCAGTTCTTC.

CDR3 sequence: CASSRMDRVTEAFF. CDR3 DNA: TGTGCCAGCAGCCGGATGGACAGGGTCACTGAAGCTTTCTTT. This chain joins TRBV6-5 and TRBJ1-1, with 8 positions matching TRBD1. CDR3 length equals 14 residues. V lost 6 bases and J lost 4; bases outside the gene matches: 7. Germline V gene lookup returns CDR1 MNHEY and CDR2 SVGAGI.

The V gene is TRBV10-3, the J gene TRBJ2-7; 8 bases are shared with TRBD2. CDR3 length: 14 amino acids. After removal of 4 bases from V and 2 bases from J, the junction contained 4 bases not matched to a gene. The germline V gene encodes CDR1 ENHRY and CDR2 SYGVKD. This CDR3 is CAISAGGSTYEQYF. The CDR3 DNA follows: TGTGCCATCAGTGCGGGAGGGAGTACCTACGAGCAGTACTTC.

The genes are TRBV18 and TRBJ1-1; 8 bases are a match to TRBD1. The CDR3 runs 15 residues. J gave up 3 bases and V 6 bases, and 9 bases lay outside the gene matches. Germline V gene data show CDR1 as KGHSH and CDR2 as LQKENI. Written as DNA, the CDR3 is TGTGCCAGCTCCCCCAGGACAGGGATCGACACTGAAGCTTTCTTT. Its protein is CASSPRTGIDTEAFF. The full variable domain, in which reference TRBV18 and TRBJ1-1 provide the parts outside the CDR3, is NAGVMQNPRHLVRRRGQEARLRCSPMKGHSHVYWYRQLPEEGLKFMVYLQKENIIDESGMPKERFSAEFPKEGPSILRIQQVVRGDSAAYFCASSPRTGIDTEAFFGQGTRLTVV.

This clone was seen a handful of times. The chain is built from TRBV10-3 and TRBJ2-7, with a possible D match to TRBD2 (6 bases). CDR3 length: 11 residues. Per germline, CDR1 ENHRY and CDR2 SYGVKD. Trimming shortened V by 10 bases and J by 2 bases, and 9 bases separated the two germline ends. The chain's CDR3 is CATGLTYEQYF. The CDR3 DNA is TGTGCCACCGGACTAACCTACGAGCAGTACTTC.

The V gene is TRBV5-1, the J gene TRBJ2-5; D uncertain. The germline CDR1 and CDR2 sequences are SGHRS and YFSETQ. This CDR3 spans 16 amino acids. The V and J ends lost 0 bases and 5 bases respectively, with 17 bases between them. In DNA form, the CDR3 reads TGCGCCAGCAGCTTGGCCCTTTCATCAGATAGCGAGACCCAGTACTTC. It yields the protein CASSLALSSDSETQYF.

The chain employs TRBV6-4 and TRBJ2-2; a weak D match, TRBD2 (5 bases). Looked up from germline, CDR1 is MRHNA and CDR2 is SNTAGT. CDR3 length: 11 amino acids. Trimming took 11 bases from V and 6 from J, leaving 10 bases between them. The CDR3 DNA follows: TGTGCCGACACGGGGTCCGGGGAGCTGTTTTTT. It specifies CADTGSGELFF.

The chain is built from TRBV19 and TRBJ1-4; a possible D gene is TRBD1 (6 bases). The CDR3 contains 15 residues. From germline, CDR1 is LNHDA and CDR2 SQIVND (reference sequence). V shed 6 bases and J shed 7 bases, with 18 bases lying between them. CDR3 bases: TGTGCCAGTAGACTCCCTGGGGGCGACGGTGAAAAACTGTTTTTT. Translating gives CASRLPGGDGEKLFF.

CDR3 in amino acids: CASSQRDGTEAFF. DNA for the CDR3: TGTGCCAGCAGCCAAAGGGACGGCACTGAAGCTTTCTTT. V usage is TRBV5-4 and J usage is TRBJ1-1, with a possible D match to TRBD1 (5 bases). This CDR3 has 13 residues. Trimming cost V 4 bases and J 4 bases, with 11 bases left between them. The germline gives CDR1 SGHNT, CDR2 YYREEE (reference sequence).

This clone has only one observation. The chain employs TRBV6-6 and TRBJ2-5; D is uncertain. Germline-derived CDR1 and CDR2 are MNHNY and SVGAGI (reference sequence). This CDR3 contains 13 residues. Trimming took off 4 bases at V and 7 bases at J, with 13 bases between the two ends. CDR3 amino acids: CASSSTVDGTQYF. The CDR3 coding sequence is TGTGCCAGCAGTTCCACAGTGGATGGGACCCAGTACTTC.

This chain joins TRBV15 and TRBJ2-5; D gene unclear. This CDR3 is built from 13 residues. Germline V gene sequence: CDR1 LNHNV, CDR2 YYDKDF (reference sequence). Between the trimmed V and J ends, which lost 1 base and 5 bases, there was a span of 8 bases. CDR3 nucleotides: TGTGCCACCAGCAGAGGTCAGGCCGAGACCCAGTACTTC. Amino acid sequence: CATSRGQAETQYF.

The gene calls are TRBV4-2 and TRBJ1-5; TRBD1 matches at 8 bases. Germline CDR1 reads LGHNA; CDR2 reads YNFKEQ. CDR3 length: 15 residues. V trimming: 4 bases; J trimming: 6 bases; junction bases outside the gene matches: 8. This CDR3 reads CASSPGQAVGQPQHF. The DNA for the CDR3 is TGTGCCAGCAGCCCGGGACAGGCGGTAGGTCAGCCCCAGCATTTT.

This clone came up once. The genes are TRBV6-5 and TRBJ1-4; D remains ambiguous. V was cut by 2 bases and J by 4 bases, with 5 bases left in between. The CDR3 has 13 residues. The germline V gene encodes CDR1 MNHEY and CDR2 SVGAGI. CDR3 residues: CASSYAINEKLFF. The DNA of the CDR3 is TGTGCCAGCAGTTACGCGATTAATGAAAAACTGTTTTTT.

This chain uses TRBV2 with TRBJ1-1; tentative D call: TRBD1 (5 bases). Germline lookup yields CDR1 SNHLY and CDR2 FYNNEI. CDR3 length equals 14 residues. The V end lost 1 base, the J end lost 4 bases, and 10 bases lay between the germline ends. CDR3 region: CASSEGRGGTEAFF. As DNA, the CDR3 is TGTGCCAGCAGTGAAGGCCGGGGGGGCACTGAAGCTTTCTTT.

V usage is TRBV28 and J usage is TRBJ2-5; perhaps TRBD2 as D (7 bases). The J call is uncertain, as TRBJ2-7 better fits the DNA end. CDR1 is MDHEN, CDR2 SYDVKM, per germline. The CDR3 sequence is 15 residues long. This CDR3 reads CASSLRGGLDYEQYF. The CDR3 region has the DNA TGTGCCAGCAGTTTAAGGGGGGGGCTGGACTACGAGCAGTACTTC.

The rearrangement links TRBV28 to TRBJ1-2; the match to TRBD1 covers 10 bases. V trimming: 5 bases; J trimming: 6 bases; junction bases outside the gene matches: 6. This CDR3 spans 14 amino acids. CDR1 is MDHEN and CDR2 is SYDVKM in the germline V gene. The CDR3 DNA sequence: TGTGCCAGCAGTGAGACAGGGGGCTGGAATGGCTACACCTTC. This gives the protein CASSETGGWNGYTF.

A remark on this clone: Other nucleotide sequences in the sample specify the same CDR3. The chain combines TRBV19 with TRBJ2-5; possible D gene TRBD1, 6 bases. The CDR3 spans 12 residues. Looked up from germline, CDR1 is LNHDA and CDR2 is SQIVND (reference sequence). Deletions cut 4 bases from V and 5 bases from J, with 8 bases between. CDR3 residues: CASSRDRETQYF. CDR3 sequence (DNA): TGTGCCAGTAGTAGAGACAGGGAGACCCAGTACTTC.

The chain carries TRBV21-1 and TRBJ2-7; the table calls TRBD2, which could not be checked here. TRBV21-1 is described as a pseudogene. This CDR3 contains 16 residues. Here the CDR3 reads CASRNRLATRLDEQYF. DNA of the CDR3: TGTGCCAGCAGGAACCGGCTAGCTACACGGTTAGACGAGCAGTACTTC.

The chain is built from TRBV28 and TRBJ2-2; a possible D gene is TRBD2 (6 bases). The CDR3 is 15 amino acids. V was pared by 4 bases and J by 5 bases, with 14 bases between. The germline CDR1 and CDR2 sequences are MDHEN and SYDVKM. In DNA, the CDR3 is TGTGCCAGCAGTTGGGTCGGGGCGGGAACCGGGGAGCTGTTTTTT. Amino acids: CASSWVGAGTGELFF.

The genes are TRBV28 and TRBJ1-3; D ambiguous. The V end was cut by 2 bases, the J end by 0 bases, with 8 bases between. Germline V gene lookup returns CDR1 MDHEN and CDR2 SYDVKM. This CDR3 region has 15 residues. CDR3 amino acids: CASSLGRDSGNTIYF. The CDR3 DNA is TGTGCCAGCAGTTTAGGGCGGGACTCTGGAAACACCATATATTTT.

The chain carries TRBV7-2 and TRBJ2-2; D unclear. Trimming removed 1 base at V and 1 base at J, with 4 bases between. The length of the CDR3 is 14 residues. Germline CDR1 SGHTA, CDR2 FQGNSA. CDR3 in amino acids: CASSLGGNTGELFF. The CDR3, as DNA: TGTGCCAGCAGCTTAGGGGGGAACACCGGGGAGCTGTTTTTT.